A single sample gave rise to the 28 T cell receptor beta chains below, sequenced in a study of CD8 T cell repertoires and HIV-1 epitope variants. For these TCRs, the target antigens are not known. Clones were read by immunoSEQ multiplex PCR, and TCRdb kept only the in-frame ones, dropping some. Here the sample spans about 3,100 clones, about two thirds being singletons. Sequences were obtained from cultured CD8+ T cells derived from PBMCs. The source of these receptors is a male donor with HIV.

The chain couples TRBV27 to TRBJ1-1; D not certain. Germline values: CDR1 MNHEY, CDR2 SMNVEV (reference sequence). The CDR3 runs to 15 residues. V was cut by 1 base and J by 8 bases, with 17 bases left in between. CDR3 DNA sequence: TGTGCCAGCAGTTTATGGGCAGCTTACAACTCCGAAGCTTTCTTT. Translation: CASSLWAAYNSEAFF.

The chain is built from TRBV9 and TRBJ2-7; 8 bases are shared with TRBD2. V lost 0 bases to trimming and J lost 1 base; unmatched junction nucleotides: 6. There are 16 residues in the CDR3. Germline lookup yields CDR1 SGDLS and CDR2 YYNGEE. CDR3 in amino acids: CASSVGLARYSYEQYF. DNA of the CDR3: TGTGCCAGCAGCGTAGGACTAGCGAGGTATTCCTACGAGCAGTACTTC.

This chain links TRBV7-9 with TRBJ2-3; 11 positions match TRBD2. CDR3 length equals 15 residues. Trimming took 5 bases from V and 4 from J; bases not matched to a gene: 5. Germline V CDR1 and CDR2: SEHNR, FQNEAQ (reference sequence). This chain's CDR3 is CASSTTSGGPDTQYF. The CDR3 nucleotides read TGTGCCAGCAGCACTACTAGCGGGGGACCAGATACGCAGTATTTT.

The rearrangement joins TRBV29-1 to TRBJ1-4, with D perhaps matching TRBD1 (6 bases). Germline lookup yields CDR1 SQVTM and CDR2 ANQGSEA. The CDR3 totals 16 residues. Trimming pared 6 bases from V and 0 bases from J, leaving 17 bases between. As DNA, the CDR3 is TGCAGCGTCGGGGGGCTCGGGGCCGCAACTAATGAAAAACTGTTTTTT. Encoded protein: CSVGGLGAATNEKLFF.

V usage is TRBV10-3 and J usage is TRBJ2-5; D perhaps matches TRBD1 (6 bases). CDR3 length: 14 amino acids. The germline CDR1 and CDR2 sequences are ENHRY and SYGVKD. With 0 bases removed from V and 4 bases from J, the gap between germline ends came to 9 bases. CDR3: CAISESTDRETQYF. The CDR3 DNA reads as TGTGCCATCAGTGAGTCGACGGACAGAGAGACCCAGTACTTC.

The rearrangement joins TRBV19 to TRBJ2-5; 10 bases align to TRBD1. This CDR3 has 14 residues. Unmatched junction bases numbered 6, after V lost 6 bases and J lost 5 bases. Germline V CDR1 and CDR2: LNHDA, SQIVND (reference sequence). The CDR3 here is CASSGTGATETQYF. The CDR3 nucleotides are TGTGCCAGTAGCGGGACAGGGGCGACGGAGACCCAGTACTTC.

The V gene is TRBV7-8, the J gene TRBJ2-7; maybe TRBD2 (6 bases). With 5 bases removed from V and 3 bases from J, the gap between germline ends came to 14 bases. The CDR3 is 14 amino acids. The germline CDR1 and CDR2 sequences are SGHVS and FQNEAQ. CDR3 in DNA: TGTGCCAGCAGCCCAAGGGCGGGGCACTACGAGCAGTACTTC. Its protein is CASSPRAGHYEQYF.

This chain connects TRBV29-1 to TRBJ1-2; D is perhaps TRBD1 (5 bases). Germline values: CDR1 SQVTM, CDR2 ANQGSEA. V lost 1 base, J lost 8 bases, and 11 bases lay in between. The CDR3 is 12 amino acids. CDR3 coding DNA: TGCAGCGTTGAAGTTGGGGGTCGGGGCTACACCTTC. This gives the protein CSVEVGGRGYTF.

The V gene is TRBV28, the J gene TRBJ2-1; possibly TRBD2 for D (6 bases). In germline, CDR1 is MDHEN, CDR2 SYDVKM. Trimming took 3 bases from V and 8 from J, leaving 8 bases between them. The CDR3 sequence is 12 residues long. This CDR3 is CASSFGGDEQFF. The CDR3 DNA sequence: TGTGCCAGCAGTTTCGGGGGTGATGAGCAGTTCTTC.

The rearrangement joins TRBV4-3 to TRBJ2-6; D unresolved. The CDR3 runs to 18 residues. From germline, CDR1 is LGHNA and CDR2 YSLEER. Trimming shortened V by 0 bases and J by 0 bases, and 12 bases separated the two germline ends. The CDR3 nucleotides read TGCGCCAGCAGCCAAGAAGCTGTGATGCTCTCTGGGGCCAACGTCCTGACTTTC. This sequence encodes CASSQEAVMLSGANVLTF.

The chain employs TRBV9 and TRBJ2-4; D gene uncertain. CDR1 SGDLS and CDR2 YYNGEE come from the germline V gene. The V end lost 5 bases, the J end lost 0 bases, and 9 bases lay between the germline ends. The CDR3 extends over 14 amino acids. The CDR3 region has the DNA TGTGCCAGCAGTCTAGACGTAGCCAAAAACATTCAGTACTTC. Its protein product is CASSLDVAKNIQYF.

This chain uses TRBV5-5 with TRBJ2-3; 8 bases agree with TRBD1. The CDR3 has 19 residues. CDR1 and CDR2 (germline): SGHKS, YYEKEE (reference sequence). With V trimmed by 5 bases and J by 0 bases, 17 bases remained unmatched. This CDR3 is CASSLLPGQGAESTDTQYF. The CDR3 bases are TGTGCCAGCAGTCTTCTTCCCGGTCAGGGGGCGGAAAGCACAGATACGCAGTATTTT.

This clone was recorded a few times. The rearrangement joins TRBV16 to TRBJ2-7; 8 bases map to TRBD2. Germline values: CDR1 KGHSY, CDR2 FQNENV. J gave up 3 bases and V 4 bases, and 2 bases lay outside the gene matches. CDR3 length equals 13 residues. This CDR3 is CASSPGGDYEQYF. The CDR3 DNA follows: TGTGCCAGCAGCCCGGGGGGGGACTACGAGCAGTACTTC.

The V gene is TRBV19, the J gene TRBJ2-7; tentatively, D is TRBD2 (5 bases). Germline V CDR1 and CDR2: LNHDA, SQIVND (reference sequence). The V and J ends lost 2 bases and 2 bases respectively, with 10 bases between them. This CDR3 has 14 amino acids. CDR3 in amino acids: CASSITLAAYEQYF. CDR3 in DNA: TGTGCCAGTAGTATAACCCTAGCTGCCTACGAGCAGTACTTC.

The rearrangement joins TRBV5-4 to TRBJ1-2; unclear D gene. This CDR3 has 14 amino acids. V was shortened by 4 bases and J by 2 bases, with 12 bases between the two germline ends. CDR1 is SGHNT and CDR2 is YYREEE in the germline V gene (reference sequence). The DNA of the CDR3 is TGTGCCAGCAGCCCTGGATTCTTAAACTATGGCTACACCTTC. Translating it yields CASSPGFLNYGYTF.

The V gene is TRBV5-6, the J gene TRBJ1-2, with 11 bases identical to TRBD1. This CDR3 contains 15 residues. Germline assignment: CDR1 SGHDT and CDR2 YYEEEE. With V trimmed by 4 bases and J by 3 bases, 5 bases remained unmatched. CDR3 nucleotide sequence: TGTGCCAGCAGCCCGGGACAGGGGGTCGACTATGGCTACACCTTC. Translating it yields CASSPGQGVDYGYTF.

The chain is built from TRBV19 and TRBJ2-7; 9 bases agree with TRBD2. The germline V gene has CDR1 LNHDA and CDR2 SQIVND (reference sequence). This CDR3 comprises 13 residues. The V gene end was trimmed by 8 bases and the J gene end by 4 bases; junction bases not matched to a gene: 6. CDR3 amino acids: CASAELAGYEQYF. The CDR3 DNA reads as TGTGCCAGTGCGGAACTAGCGGGTTACGAGCAGTACTTC.

The chain links TRBV28 to TRBJ2-1; D not certain. Per the germline V gene, CDR1 is MDHEN and CDR2 is SYDVKM. Trimming removed 8 bases at V and 1 base at J, with 12 bases between. The CDR3 runs to 14 residues. The CDR3 nucleotides read TGTGCCAGCGGATTAACACAATCCTACAATGAGCAGTTCTTC. This gives the protein CASGLTQSYNEQFF.

The rearrangement uses TRBV5-4 and TRBJ1-1; 8 bases map to TRBD1. V shed 2 bases, J shed 0 bases, and the junction held 12 bases outside the gene matches. The CDR3 loop spans 18 amino acids. Per the germline V gene, CDR1 is SGHNT and CDR2 is YYREEE (reference sequence). The CDR3 loop reads CASSFRLTGAGVNTEAFF. The CDR3 bases are TGTGCCAGCAGCTTTCGGCTGACAGGGGCAGGAGTGAACACTGAAGCTTTCTTT. Filled out from reference TRBV5-4 and TRBJ1-1, the complete variable domain reads ETGVTQSPTHLIKTRGQQVTLRCSSQSGHNTVSWYQQALGQGPQFIFQYYREEENGRGNFPPRFSGLQFPNYSSELNVNALELDDSALYLCASSFRLTGAGVNTEAFFGQGTRLTVV.

The rearrangement joins TRBV7-9 to TRBJ1-4; D not resolved. The CDR3 consists of 13 residues. Germline V lookup: CDR1 SEHNR, CDR2 FQNEAQ (reference sequence). V shed 3 bases and J shed 5 bases, with 7 bases lying between them. CDR3 DNA sequence: TGTGCCAGCAGCTTGGGCTTAAATGAAAAACTGTTTTTT. It is translated as CASSLGLNEKLFF.

The chain couples TRBV6-1 to TRBJ2-7; D not resolved. In germline, CDR1 is MNHNS, CDR2 SASEGT. The CDR3 extends over 13 amino acids. V was trimmed by 7 bases and J by 0 bases, leaving 10 bases between them. CDR3 residues: CASMPLPSYEQYF. The CDR3 DNA sequence: TGTGCCAGCATGCCTTTACCCTCCTACGAGCAGTACTTC.

In this sample, this clone turned up once. CDR3 region: CASSIDRAREQFF. For the CDR3, the DNA is TGTGCCAGTAGTATAGACAGGGCTAGGGAGCAGTTCTTC. The rearrangement links TRBV19 to TRBJ2-1; D may be TRBD1 (5 bases). Trimming shortened V by 0 bases and J by 10 bases, and 10 bases separated the two germline ends. Germline lookup yields CDR1 LNHDA and CDR2 SQIVND (reference sequence). The CDR3 is 13 residues long.

V is TRBV6-5 and J is TRBJ2-6; D is perhaps TRBD2 (6 bases). Germline CDR1 reads MNHEY; CDR2 reads SVGAGI. Trimming stripped 0 bases from V and 2 bases from J, with 8 bases between. This CDR3 has 16 amino acids. This CDR3 reads CASSYSTGAGANVLTF. In DNA, the CDR3 is TGTGCCAGCAGTTACTCGACGGGGGCTGGGGCCAACGTCCTGACTTTC.

This clone was seen a few times. The V call is TRBV10-3, the J call TRBJ1-2; a weak D match, TRBD1 (6 bases). The CDR3 consists of 16 residues. Per germline, CDR1 ENHRY and CDR2 SYGVKD. Trimming took off 5 bases at V and 6 bases at J, with 22 bases between the two ends. CDR3 DNA: TGTGCCATCAGTCCTCAACTCGGAGAGGGGGTAAATGGCTACACCTTC. It codes for CAISPQLGEGVNGYTF.

The chain links TRBV27 to TRBJ1-4; no clear D gene. This CDR3 region has 13 residues. Trimming took off 8 bases at V and 0 bases at J, with 7 bases between the two ends. The V gene's germline CDR1 is MNHEY and CDR2 SMNVEV (reference sequence). The CDR3 spells CASRRATNEKLFF. In nucleotides, the CDR3 is TGTGCCAGCCGTCGCGCAACTAATGAAAAACTGTTTTTT.

The chain uses TRBV28 and TRBJ2-2; unclear D gene. CDR3 size: 16 residues. Germline loops: CDR1 MDHEN, CDR2 SYDVKM. Trimming removed 3 bases at V and 4 bases at J, with 15 bases between. CDR3 sequence reads: CASSLWAEGSTGELFF. The CDR3 DNA reads TGTGCCAGCAGTTTGTGGGCGGAAGGGTCCACCGGGGAGCTGTTTTTT.

This rearrangement joins TRBV7-2 to TRBJ1-3; maybe TRBD1 (6 bases). The germline V and J ends were trimmed by 5 bases and 4 bases, with 18 bases remaining between them. The CDR3 spans 16 residues. CDR1 is SGHTA and CDR2 is FQGNSA in the germline V gene. CDR3 DNA sequence: TGTGCCAGCAGCCCCCCCTCGGCCGGGACAGGAAACACCATATATTTT. Protein sequence: CASSPPSAGTGNTIYF.

This chain uses TRBV11-3 with TRBJ2-3; D gene uncertain. Trimming took 2 bases from V and 4 from J, leaving 7 bases between them. The CDR3 runs to 13 residues. The germline V gene encodes CDR1 SGHNT and CDR2 YENEEA. This CDR3 reads CASSLPDADTQYF. The CDR3, as DNA: TGTGCCAGCAGCTTACCAGACGCAGATACGCAGTATTTT.